This T cell receptor (beta chain) was identified during a study of tumor-infiltrating lymphocytes in primary liver carcinoma. Study-level findings and limits: Overlap between tumor regions exceeded overlap of tumor with adjacent tissue or blood. Blood's top-250-clone fraction was significantly lower than that of tumors (p = 0.039).

A constant-region primer primed TCR beta cDNA synthesis from 500 to 550 ng of total RNA. Slightly modified ARM-PCR with three nested multiplex PCR rounds yielded TCR beta libraries. The first two PCR rounds, around 11 cycles each, used TRBV1-TRBV30 forward primers and a C-beta reverse primer. TCRdb redid the calling of the multiplex PCR reads with MiXCR, one entry per CDR3 protein. The sample lists about 180,000 distinct CDR3 sequences, roughly three fifths occurring once. In the case of this clonotype: The antigen is not known.

V was pared by 7 bases and J by 0 bases, with 13 bases between. The CDR3 sequence is 14 residues long. CDR1 is SQVTM, CDR2 ANQGSEA, per germline. The study extracted blood RNA from unsorted whole blood and also extracted germline DNA. Chronic HBV infection, which was untreated, was present in the patients. This TCR was recovered from a middle-aged man with primary liver carcinoma and hepatitis B virus infection. The sample comprised peripheral blood. The rearrangement links TRBV29-1 to TRBJ2-1; either TRBD1 or TRBD2 may fit D (6 bases each). The CDR3 here is CSGAGGSSYNEQFF. The CDR3 DNA is TGCAGCGGTGCCGGGGGCAGCTCCTACAATGAGCAGTTCTTC.